This is a list of T cell receptor beta chains from one sample in a study of STAT3 mutations in large granular lymphocyte leukemia. Sequencing used immunoSEQ multiplex PCR; TCRdb keeps in-frame clones, though not all of them. The profile shows under 4,000 clones, around 40% of them singletons. Sample: peripheral blood mononuclear cells. The source is a man aged 50-59 years with T-cell large granular lymphocyte leukemia. Some clones in this sample may be carry-over from other donors' samples. Both conserved end residues are part of each CDR3.

TRBV18	15	TRBJ2-6	CASSPLSSGANVLTF
TRBV5-4	14	TRBJ1-3	CASSQGISGNTIYF
TRBV10-3	14	TRBJ1-2	CAISDQQLNYGYTF
TRBV5-1	15	TRBJ2-3	CASSLEGTGADTQYF
TRBV7-9	16	TRBJ2-7	CASSSITADTSYEQYF
TRBV5-1	12	TRBJ2-7	CASSFRGDEQYF
TRBV5-1	14	TRBJ1-5	CASSLEGGNQPQHF
TRBV5-1	14	TRBJ2-7	CASSLDDGVYEQYF
TRBV5-4	14	TRBJ1-2	CASSNDQGVYGYTF
TRBV30	18	TRBJ1-5	CAWSPPSGFQVSNQPQHF
TRBV7-9	16	TRBJ1-2	CASSQGTGTGLYGYTF
TRBV6-6	14	TRBJ2-7	CASSHDRGSPEQYF
TRBV30	13	TRBJ2-7	CAWSVQGYYEQYF
TRBV4-3	14	TRBJ2-7	CASSQDLQFYEQYF
TRBV5-1	15	TRBJ2-7	CASSLAQRGPYEQYF
TRBV7-9	16	TRBJ1-5	CASSLALAGRRQPQHF
TRBV7-9	14	TRBJ2-1	CASSLGQGSNEQFF
TRBV18	15	TRBJ2-3	CASSPLWGDGDTQYF
TRBV5-1	16	TRBJ1-3	CASSSSGTASGNTIYF
TRBV5-4	15	TRBJ1-1	CASSPDWLRETEAFF
TRBV18	11	TRBJ2-7	CASSPGDEQYF
TRBV18	16	TRBJ1-2	CASSPDTGAGPGGYTF
TRBV5-8	15	TRBJ2-7	CASSPTALHTYEQYF